Detailed here is one TCR beta chain. In its sample, this clonotype was seen a few times. Its target antigen remains unknown. Base qualities are not recorded, but no much larger clone differs from it by a single base. For repertoire sequencing, TCR beta CDR3 regions were amplified from RNA transcripts. HTBI primers and the Qiagen OneStep RT-PCR kit were used in a first-round RT-PCR, which was followed by a second-round multiplex PCR, size selection and purification. The libraries underwent paired-end sequencing with 100 bp reads on an Illumina HiSeq2000. The authors' pipeline ran thus. SOAPnuke was used to process the reads, removing any read that contained adapters or uncalled bases, had a mean Phred below 15, or lacked an exact match to the constant primer or identifier. High-quality paired reads were merged with COPE v1.2.5. Each unique nucleotide sequence was defined as a clonotype, and clonotypes were aligned to IMGT TRB V, D and J references with MiTCR v1.1. The analysis was limited to V-J combinations with a frequency above 0.0001, which together covered over 99% of the repertoires. For each V-J combination, a TCR clonal expansion and chaos score was defined as the ratio of F50 clonal expansion to chaos observed in the TCRdist matrix. Welch's t-statistics and random forest were used to reduce features to some 13 V-J combinations, which were fed into a naive Bayes classifier. The similarity between thyroid and blood repertoires was quantified using the Morisita-Horn index. The public sequencing data were trimmed at Q25 with fastp and processed into clonotypes with MiXCR by TCRdb, which kept only in-frame beta chains. CDR3 protein duplicates are merged, each entry listing the most common genes and DNA. The V and J calls, along with clone size, are taken from TCRdb and not from the paper's own processing. The sample table holds about 640,000 distinct CDR3 sequences, of which under 50% were seen once. The top ten clones comprise over 2.5% of the sample.

This sample was included in a study of Graves' ophthalmopathy and Graves' hyperthyroidism (dated by TCRdb to the late 2010s). Study-wide context: Peripheral blood was collected at initial diagnosis, prior to any treatment. TCR beta repertoire signatures were used to distinguish Graves' ophthalmopathy from Graves' hyperthyroidism and to predict progression to ophthalmopathy. In total, approximately 140 blood samples were TCR-sequenced: roughly 45 ophthalmopathy, 75 hyperthyroidism and 17 hyperthyroidism-to-ophthalmopathy patients. To explore V-J signatures that distinguish ophthalmopathy from hyperthyroidism, a discovery set of 100 patients was enrolled, made up of 40 to 45 with ophthalmopathy and some 60 with stable hyperthyroidism. For independent validation, a separate cohort was made up of some 19 hyperthyroidism patients plus 17 patients who later progressed from hyperthyroidism to ophthalmopathy. In about six hyperthyroidism patients, the T-cell repertoires found in thyroid tissue were compared with those found in blood. After sampling, hyperthyroidism patients received methimazole starting at 30 mg daily, and ophthalmopathy patients received high-dose intravenous methylprednisolone. What the authors observed across the whole study: In validation, the model predicted ophthalmopathy progression with nearly 71% sensitivity and about 73% specificity; some twelve predicted patients were CT-confirmed with GO in a median of 6.5 months. No statistical method was used to predetermine the sample size, and group allocation was not hidden from the investigators. In cross-validation, the 13-signature model distinguished ophthalmopathy from stable hyperthyroidism with approximately 88% sensitivity and 81% to 83% specificity, and in the test set the corresponding values were about 80% and 75%. Most expanded thyroid clonotypes with frequency above 0.001 were also detected in blood, suggesting blood repertoires may reflect the thyroid immune response.

Ophthalmopathy patients were characterized by moderately to severely active disease, a Clinical Activity Score of at least 3, a NOSPECS grade of at least 4, and a disease duration under 3 months. Patients with other autoimmune diseases, uncontrolled infections, pregnancy or lactation were excluded. Clinical symptoms, serum thyroxine, TRAb, thyroid ultrasound and orbital computed tomography were used for diagnosis. Using Ficoll-Paque density gradient centrifugation, PBMCs were isolated from 8.5 to 10 ml of fresh peripheral blood. Total RNA was extracted with Trizol reagent and quality-checked on an Agilent 2100 Bioanalyzer. The CDR3 spans 16 residues, from the cysteine through the phenylalanine. Only the CDR3 DNA stays, 48 bases, in frame from base 1. V is pruned by 5 bases and J by 4 bases, leaving 11 bases of the junction without a gene match. Per the germline V gene, MNHEY is the CDR1 and SVGAGI is the CDR2.

Sequencing was carried out using peripheral blood. The chain is made from TRBV6-5 and TRBJ2-7, with 10 middle bases fitting TRBD1. This TCR was recovered from an adult man with Graves' ophthalmopathy. CDR3 sequence: CASSARGGQGSYEQYF. The sequence in DNA is TGTGCCAGCAGTGCCCGGGGGGGACAGGGGTCATACGAGCAGTACTTC.